The 18 T cell receptor beta chains listed next were all sequenced from one sample in a study of cytomegalovirus exposure and HLA in healthy donors. Primers for the PCR totalled 60 Vbeta and 13 Jbeta. Measured with immunoSEQ multiplex PCR; TCRdb has only the in-frame clones, and not every one. The sample yields 150,000 to 200,000 clones, over 75% seen once. Sequenced: PBMCs. The receptors here all came from a man aged 45-65 years in good health and CMV-seropositive.

This clone has a single count. This chain links TRBV27 with TRBJ1-5, with D tentatively TRBD1 (5 bases). Trimming left V 2 bases short and J 2 bases short, with 10 bases between. The germline V gene encodes CDR1 MNHEY and CDR2 SMNVEV (reference sequence). The CDR3 spans 15 residues. Here the CDR3 reads CASSLKGLGNQPQHF. The CDR3 DNA reads TGTGCCAGCAGTTTAAAGGGGCTAGGCAATCAGCCCCAGCATTTT.

This clone was recorded only once. The gene calls are TRBV28 and TRBJ1-1; possibly TRBD1 for D (6 bases). V was cut by 7 bases and J by 2 bases, with 20 bases left in between. Germline-derived CDR1 and CDR2 are MDHEN and SYDVKM. The CDR3 contains 16 residues. CDR3 nucleotide sequence: TGTGCCAGCAAACCGACAGGTGGGAAAGGAAACACTGAAGCTTTCTTT. It is translated as CASKPTGGKGNTEAFF.

This sequence joins TRBV6-6 and TRBJ2-7; TRBD1 matches 7 bases. CDR3 length equals 14 residues. V shed 6 bases, J shed 0 bases, and the junction held 5 bases outside the gene matches. Germline V gene data show CDR1 as MNHNY and CDR2 as SVGAGI (reference sequence). This CDR3 reads CASSPTGSSYEQYV. The CDR3 DNA sequence: TGTGCCAGCAGCCCGACAGGGAGCTCCTACGAGCAGTACGTC.

As concerns this clone: The sample carries other DNA sequences with the same CDR3. The chain carries TRBV7-6 and TRBJ1-1, with D perhaps matching TRBD1 (6 bases). CDR3 size: 14 residues. The ends were cut back, 5 bases at V and 6 bases at J, with 16 bases in the middle. From germline, CDR1 is SGHVS and CDR2 FNYEAQ. The CDR3 here is CASSPSGAWAEAFF. The CDR3 coding sequence is TGTGCCAGCAGCCCCTCAGGGGCGTGGGCTGAAGCTTTCTTT.

The rearrangement joins TRBV13 to TRBJ1-3; a possible D gene is TRBD1 (6 bases). Germline V CDR1 and CDR2: PRHDT, FYEKMQ (reference sequence). CDR3 length equals 17 residues. Trimming took off 5 bases at V and 1 base at J, with 18 bases between the two ends. In DNA form, the CDR3 reads TGTGCCAGCAGCCCTCAGACAGGAGCCGAGTCTGGAAACACCATATATTTT. Residues: CASSPQTGAESGNTIYF.

Of note for this clone: The same CDR3 arises from other DNA sequences in this sample as well. The V call is TRBV10-3, the J call TRBJ1-2, with 9 nucleotides matching TRBD1. This CDR3 comprises 14 residues. Germline CDR1 ENHRY, CDR2 SYGVKD. V was pared by 8 bases and J by 0 bases, with 4 bases of the junction left unmatched. This CDR3 reads CAIAQGAANYGYTF. CDR3 DNA sequence: TGTGCCATCGCACAGGGGGCGGCTAACTATGGCTACACCTTC.

This rearrangement joins TRBV6-1 to TRBJ1-1, with D possibly being TRBD1 (6 bases). The germline V gene encodes CDR1 MNHNS and CDR2 SASEGT. There are 17 residues in the CDR3. Trimming stripped 1 base from V and 4 bases from J, with 19 bases between. The CDR3 loop reads CASSEVTLGRGPTEAFF. The CDR3 nucleotides are TGTGCCAGCAGTGAAGTAACTCTCGGCAGGGGCCCCACTGAAGCTTTCTTT.

The rearrangement joins TRBV2 to TRBJ1-6; D perhaps matches TRBD1 (6 bases). CDR1 SNHLY and CDR2 FYNNEI come from the germline V gene. CDR3 length: 14 residues. Trimming removed 3 bases at V and 9 bases at J, with 12 bases between. CDR3 sequence (DNA): TGTGCCAGCAGTGACAGGGGCGTTGGTTCACCCCTCCACTTT. It encodes CASSDRGVGSPLHF.

V and J are TRBV28 and TRBJ1-2; D ambiguous. Germline values: CDR1 MDHEN, CDR2 SYDVKM. V lost 0 bases and J lost 4, with 15 bases in between. The CDR3 length is 16 residues. The CDR3 region is CASSLWAGLESYGYTF. Written as DNA, the CDR3 is TGTGCCAGCAGTTTATGGGCGGGATTGGAGTCCTATGGCTACACCTTC.

The V call is TRBV29-1, the J call TRBJ2-5; unclear D gene. Trimming removed 2 bases at V and 2 bases at J, with 12 bases between. Germline CDR1 SQVTM, CDR2 ANQGSEA. The CDR3 consists of 14 residues. The CDR3 nucleotides are TGCAGCGTTGAACCCCGACTGAGACAAGAGACCCAGTACTTC. This gives the protein CSVEPRLRQETQYF.

This clone was seen a few times. This CDR3 reads CASSLAVSSRGANTEAFF. CDR3 sequence (DNA): TGTGCCAGCAGCTTAGCGGTGTCCAGTAGGGGTGCGAACACTGAAGCTTTCTTT. The chain is built from TRBV7-2 and TRBJ1-1; the D gene is possibly TRBD1 (5 bases). V lost 0 bases and J lost 1, with 18 bases in between. This CDR3 is built from 18 residues. From germline, CDR1 is SGHTA and CDR2 FQGNSA.

This chain connects TRBV7-2 to TRBJ2-1, with 8 nucleotides matching TRBD2. Germline-derived CDR1 and CDR2 are SGHTA and FQGNSA. J gave up 7 bases and V 3 bases, and 8 bases lay outside the gene matches. The CDR3 runs to 15 residues. This chain's CDR3 is CASSLGQRGGNEQFF. The CDR3 DNA follows: TGTGCCAGCAGCTTGGGTCAACGGGGGGGTAATGAGCAGTTCTTC. Using reference TRBV7-2 and TRBJ2-1 for the parts outside the CDR3, the full variable domain is GAGVSQSPSNKVTEKGKDVELRCDPISGHTALYWYRQSLGQGLEFLIYFQGNSAPDKSGLPSDRFSAERTGGSVSTLTIQRTQQEDSAVYLCASSLGQRGGNEQFFGPGTRLTVL.

The chain uses TRBV29-1 and TRBJ2-2; a weak D match, TRBD1 (5 bases). Germline CDR1 reads SQVTM; CDR2 reads ANQGSEA. The V and J ends lost 4 bases and 1 base respectively, with 10 bases between them. The CDR3 loop spans 14 amino acids. The CDR3 sequence is CSVVTGQNTGELFF. Here the CDR3 DNA reads TGCAGCGTTGTTACAGGACAGAACACCGGGGAGCTGTTTTTT.

The J gene is TRBJ2-5, the V gene TRBV6-6; D is perhaps TRBD1 (5 bases). The J call may be wrong; the DNA end is better matched by TRBJ2-7. Germline V gene data show CDR1 as MNHNY and CDR2 as SVGAGI (reference sequence). There are 14 residues in the CDR3. CDR3 in amino acids: CASSTTGHLYEQYF. The CDR3 DNA sequence: TGTGCCAGCAGTACAACAGGACATCTATACGAGCAGTACTTC.

The rearrangement uses TRBV6-5 and TRBJ2-7; maybe TRBD1 (6 bases). CDR3 length: 15 residues. CDR1 is MNHEY, CDR2 SVGAGI, per germline. Between the trimmed V and J ends, which lost 5 bases and 2 bases, there was a span of 16 bases. CDR3 sequence reads: CASSLSQKGAYEQYF. The CDR3 nucleotides are TGTGCCAGCAGTCTCTCCCAAAAGGGGGCCTACGAGCAGTACTTC.

In this sample, this clone turned up a few times. The rearrangement uses TRBV5-1 and TRBJ1-2, with 7 bases aligning to TRBD1. The CDR3 spans 13 residues. Germline CDR1 is SGHRS and CDR2 is YFSETQ. V lost 7 bases to trimming and J lost 7 bases; unmatched junction nucleotides: 10. The CDR3 sequence is CASSLDRVTGYTF. CDR3 in DNA: TGCGCCAGCTCCTTAGACAGGGTGACTGGCTACACCTTC.

The J gene is TRBJ1-1, the V gene TRBV19; the D is unclear. This CDR3 region has 13 residues. The germline V gene encodes CDR1 LNHDA and CDR2 SQIVND (reference sequence). V gave up 3 bases and J gave up 1 base, with 6 bases separating them. The CDR3 sequence is CASSIGRNTEAFF. CDR3 DNA: TGTGCCAGTAGTATCGGTAGGAACACTGAAGCTTTCTTT.

The J gene is TRBJ2-2, the V gene TRBV7-6, with TRBD2 identical over 7 bases. The CDR3 loop spans 14 amino acids. Trimming took 6 bases from V and 7 from J; bases not matched to a gene: 8. CDR1 and CDR2 from the germline V gene are SGHVS and FNYEAQ. The CDR3 nucleotides read TGTGCCAGCAGATCTCGCGGGGGAGGCGGGGAGCTGTTTTTT. This codes for CASRSRGGGGELFF.